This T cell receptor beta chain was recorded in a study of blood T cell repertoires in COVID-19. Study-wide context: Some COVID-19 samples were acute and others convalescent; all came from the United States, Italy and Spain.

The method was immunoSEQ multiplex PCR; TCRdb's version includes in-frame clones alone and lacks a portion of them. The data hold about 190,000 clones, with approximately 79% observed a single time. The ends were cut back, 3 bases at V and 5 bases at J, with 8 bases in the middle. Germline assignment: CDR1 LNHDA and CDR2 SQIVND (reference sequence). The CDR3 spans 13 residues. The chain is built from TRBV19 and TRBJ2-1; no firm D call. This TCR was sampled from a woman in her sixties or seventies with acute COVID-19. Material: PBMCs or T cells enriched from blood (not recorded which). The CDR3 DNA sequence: TGTGCCAGTAGTATGGTACTGGACAATGAGCAGTTCTTC. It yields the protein CASSMVLDNEQFF.